This T cell receptor (beta chain) was retrieved from a study of cytomegalovirus exposure and HLA in healthy donors. The CDR3 has 13 residues. V trimming: 8 bases; J trimming: 6 bases; junction bases outside the gene matches: 7. Per germline, CDR1 MNHEY and CDR2 SMNVEV (reference sequence). As concerns this clone: The antigen remains undetermined.

With 60 Vbeta and 13 Jbeta primers, the PCR was carried out. Only in-frame clones appear in the TCRdb table, and some are missing; sequencing was by immunoSEQ multiplex PCR. The repertoire holds about 210,000 clones, roughly 85% seen once, with over 1.5% in the top ten. General study points: Under in vitro conditions, three CMV-associated chains were confirmed as specific for CMV antigens.

This TCR was recovered from a male donor in good health and CMV-seronegative. The sequenced sample consisted of PBMCs. The chain uses TRBV27 and TRBJ2-7; TRBD2 matches at 10 bases. The CDR3, as DNA: TGTGCCAGCGGCTTCCGGACTAGCGGCGAGCAGTACTTC. Translated, it gives CASGFRTSGEQYF.